This note documents a single T cell receptor beta chain sequence. V gave up 6 bases and J gave up 7 bases, with 20 bases separating them. Looked up from germline, CDR1 is WNHNN and CDR2 is SYGVQD (reference sequence). This CDR3 is built from 15 residues. Sequenced by immunoSEQ multiplex PCR; TCRdb stores in-frame clones only, minus some. The sample has fewer than 200,000 clones; roughly 87% are singletons. This record belongs to a study of blood T cell repertoires in COVID-19. About the research overall: The United States, Italy and Spain were the sources of the acute and convalescent COVID-19 samples. Nucleic acid was either cDNA or gDNA, and it came from T cells, B-cell-depleted T cells, or PBMCs.

The sample taken for sequencing was peripheral blood. The chain couples TRBV10-1 to TRBJ2-3; D ambiguous. This clonotype was sampled from a man aged 55 to 70 with active or convalescent COVID-19. The CDR3 DNA follows: TGCGCCAGCAGGGTCGAGACTCGCCGGGTCTATACGCAGTATTTT. It yields the protein CASRVETRRVYTQYF.